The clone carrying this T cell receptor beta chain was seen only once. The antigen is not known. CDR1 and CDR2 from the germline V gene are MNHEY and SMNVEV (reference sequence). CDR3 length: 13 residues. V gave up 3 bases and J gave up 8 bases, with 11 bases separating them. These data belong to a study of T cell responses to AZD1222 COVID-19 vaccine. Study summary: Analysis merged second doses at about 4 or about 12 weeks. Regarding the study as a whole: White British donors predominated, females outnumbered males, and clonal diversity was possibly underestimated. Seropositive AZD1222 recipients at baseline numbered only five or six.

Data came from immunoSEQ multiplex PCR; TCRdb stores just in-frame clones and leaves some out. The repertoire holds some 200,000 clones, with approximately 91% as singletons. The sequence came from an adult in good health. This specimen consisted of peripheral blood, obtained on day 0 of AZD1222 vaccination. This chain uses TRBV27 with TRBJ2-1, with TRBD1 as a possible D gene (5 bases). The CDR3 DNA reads TGTGCCAGCAGTTTTCTGGGGCGTGATGAGCAGTTCTTC. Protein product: CASSFLGRDEQFF.